Listed here are 18 T cell receptor beta chains from one sample, sequenced in a study of T-cell reconstitution after alpha-beta-depleted transplantation in children. For TCRbeta, the library was prepared with unique molecular identifiers. From the PCR reads, TCRdb called clonotypes with MiXCR, one entry per CDR3 protein. The data show about 250,000 distinct CDR3 sequences, 20% to 30% seen once. This specimen was PBMCs, mostly from graft donor cells, taken 360 days after TCRalphabeta/CD19-depleted stem cell transplant. Source of these receptors: a female patient aged 2-9 years who had a stem cell transplant for congenital amegakaryocytic thrombocytopenia, so the T cells may come from the graft donor.

The chain employs TRBV20-1 and TRBJ2-7; D unclear. Trimming stripped 0 bases from V and 2 bases from J, with 14 bases between. CDR3 length: 15 residues. CDR1 DFQATT and CDR2 SNEGSKA come from the germline V gene (reference sequence). CDR3 nucleotides: TGCAGTGCTAGAGATCAAGGTAACAGCCCCTACGAGCAGTACTTC. Translating it yields CSARDQGNSPYEQYF.

This clonotype turned up a few times. The chain uses TRBV6-2 or TRBV6-3 and TRBJ2-7; D is perhaps TRBD2 (6 bases). Germline V gives CDR1 MNHEY, CDR2 SVGEGT. V was clipped by 8 bases and J by 3 bases, with 11 bases between them. This CDR3 is 12 amino acids long. The chain's CDR3 is CASSGLNYEQYF. The DNA for the CDR3 is TGTGCCAGCTCGGGACTCAACTACGAGCAGTACTTC.

This clonotype was recorded many times. This rearrangement joins TRBV28 to TRBJ2-2; 7 positions agree with TRBD1. Germline V gives CDR1 MDHEN, CDR2 SYDVKM. The trim removed 4 bases at V and 8 bases at J, leaving 10 bases unmatched. This CDR3 region has 15 residues. CDR3 loop: CASSSRQGKPGELFF. The CDR3 region has the DNA TGTGCCAGCAGTTCCCGACAGGGAAAACCGGGGGAGCTGTTTTTT. Together with reference TRBV28 and TRBJ2-2, the CDR3 gives the full variable domain: DVKVTQSSRYLVKRTGEKVFLECVQDMDHENMFWYRQDPGLGLRLIYFSYDVKMKEKGDIPEGYSVSREKKERFSLILESASTNQTSMYLCASSSRQGKPGELFFGEGSRLTVL.

V usage is TRBV5-1 and J usage is TRBJ2-2, with D maybe TRBD1 (5 bases). Trimming left V 5 bases short and J 2 bases short, with 13 bases between. The CDR3 is 15 residues long. Germline CDR1 is SGHRS and CDR2 is YFSETQ. The CDR3 nucleotides are TGCGCCAGCAGGACCCAGGGCCTTAACACCGGGGAGCTGTTTTTT. This translates into CASRTQGLNTGELFF.

This clonotype occurred a few times. The chain uses TRBV4-1 and TRBJ2-3; 10 nucleotides match TRBD1. The CDR3 spans 16 residues. V gave up 5 bases and J gave up 4 bases; unmatched junction bases: 9. Germline CDR1 MGHRA, CDR2 YSYEKL. DNA of the CDR3: TGCGCCAGCAGCACGCGCGGGACAGGGGAAGCAGATACGCAGTATTTT. Translating it yields CASSTRGTGEADTQYF.

The chain recombines TRBV24-1 with TRBJ2-1, with 9 bases identical to TRBD1. V lost 7 bases, J lost 3 bases, and 3 bases stayed unmatched. Germline V CDR1 and CDR2: KGHDR, SFDVKD. CDR3 length: 14 residues. The CDR3 region has the DNA TGTGCCACCAGCCGGGACAGGGACTACAATGAGCAGTTCTTC. Translation gives CATSRDRDYNEQFF.

The table lists this clonotype with many counts. The chain couples TRBV12-3 or TRBV12-4 to TRBJ2-5; D not certain. The V end was cut by 8 bases, the J end by 5 bases, with 18 bases between. This CDR3 spans 14 amino acids. The CDR3 loop is CASAYRAGRETQYF. The CDR3 nucleotides are TGTGCCAGCGCATATCGGGCAGGCCGCGAGACCCAGTACTTC.

This clonotype was found a few times. V usage is TRBV2 and J usage is TRBJ2-1; 8 bases map to TRBD2. The CDR3 length is 17 residues. V lost 7 bases, J lost 5 bases, and 16 bases stayed unmatched. Germline CDR1 SNHLY, CDR2 FYNNEI. CDR3 residues: CASIEWGWTGGDNEQFF. CDR3 nucleotide sequence: TGTGCCAGCATAGAATGGGGGTGGACCGGGGGGGACAATGAGCAGTTCTTC.

J is TRBJ2-3 and V is TRBV7-8, with 7 bases that match TRBD2. This CDR3 is built from 15 residues. The ends lost 3 bases at V and 3 bases at J; junction bases unmatched: 6. The germline CDR1 and CDR2 sequences are SGHVS and FQNEAQ. CDR3 region: CASSFLAGVTDTQYF. In DNA, the CDR3 is TGTGCCAGCAGCTTTCTTGCGGGAGTGACAGATACGCAGTATTTT. The full variable domain, completed using reference TRBV7-8 and TRBJ2-3, is GAGVSQSPRYKVAKRGQDVALRCDPISGHVSLFWYQQALGQGPEFLTYFQNEAQLDKSGLPSDRFFAERPEGSVSTLKIQRTQQEDSAVYLCASSFLAGVTDTQYFGPGTRLTVL.

The rearrangement links TRBV7-9 to TRBJ2-5, with TRBD1 matching over 8 bases. The length of the CDR3 is 14 residues. The junction had 7 bases not matched to a gene; V was cut back by 5 bases and J by 5 bases. CDR1 and CDR2 (germline): SEHNR, FQNEAQ (reference sequence). The CDR3 region is CASSKQGGGETQYF. Here the CDR3 DNA reads TGTGCCAGCAGCAAACAGGGGGGTGGCGAGACCCAGTACTTC.

This chain uses TRBV12-3 or TRBV12-4 with TRBJ2-2; 10 positions agree with TRBD1. The CDR3 runs 16 residues. With 3 bases clipped from V and 3 bases from J, the junction kept 4 bases outside the gene matches. CDR3 sequence reads: CASSLAGTGDTGELFF. The CDR3 bases are TGTGCCAGCAGTTTGGCCGGGACAGGGGACACCGGGGAGCTGTTTTTT.

Ten or more counts support this clonotype. The chain uses TRBV18 and TRBJ2-7; 8 bases fit TRBD1. After removal of 1 base from V and 5 bases from J, the junction contained 7 bases not matched to a gene. Looked up from germline, CDR1 is KGHSH and CDR2 is LQKENI. The CDR3 has 15 residues. DNA for the CDR3: TGTGCCAGCTCACCACAAAGGACAGGGTTGAACGAGCAGTACTTC. Residues: CASSPQRTGLNEQYF.

This clonotype has a handful of counts. The chain carries TRBV4-1 and TRBJ2-5, with D perhaps matching TRBD1 (6 bases). The germline V and J ends were trimmed by 5 bases and 1 base, with 11 bases remaining between them. CDR1 is MGHRA, CDR2 YSYEKL, per germline. CDR3 length equals 14 residues. The CDR3 reads CASSAGTSQETQYF. The CDR3 DNA reads TGCGCCAGCAGCGCCGGGACATCCCAAGAGACCCAGTACTTC.

The sample holds many counts of this clonotype. The rearrangement joins TRBV6-1 to TRBJ2-5; D unclear. This CDR3 spans 14 amino acids. V lost 1 base to trimming and J lost 5 bases, with 11 bases between them. Germline lookup yields CDR1 MNHNS and CDR2 SASEGT. CDR3 sequence (DNA): TGTGCCAGCAGTGAAGGGTGGTTTGGGGAGACCCAGTACTTC. Amino acid sequence: CASSEGWFGETQYF.

The V gene is TRBV12-5, the J gene TRBJ2-3; 8 nucleotides match TRBD2. Trimming cost V 1 base and J 7 bases; bases outside gene matches: 7. Germline V gene data show CDR1 as LGHNT and CDR2 as FRNRAP. This CDR3 is built from 15 residues. The CDR3 DNA reads TGTGCTAGTGGTTTGGACTTAGCGGGAAGAAATACGCAGTATTTT. Translating it yields CASGLDLAGRNTQYF. The full variable domain, in which reference TRBV12-5 and TRBJ2-3 provide the parts outside the CDR3, is DARVTQTPRHKVTEMGQEVTMRCQPILGHNTVFWYRQTMMQGLELLAYFRNRAPLDDSGMPKDRFSAEMPDATLATLKIQPSEPRDSAVYFCASGLDLAGRNTQYFGPGTRLTVL.

The chain joins TRBV4-2 to TRBJ2-4; 9 nucleotides agree with TRBD2. Germline CDR1 and CDR2: LGHNA and YNFKEQ. The V gene end was trimmed by 1 base and the J gene end by 3 bases; junction bases not matched to a gene: 7. The CDR3 is 17 amino acids. CDR3 coding DNA: TGTGCCAGCAGCCAAGGACCCCTAGCGGGGTACAAAAACATTCAGTACTTC. Protein product: CASSQGPLAGYKNIQYF.

The table lists this clonotype with a few counts. The genes are TRBV7-3 and TRBJ2-2, with a weak D call TRBD1 (5 bases). The CDR3 has 14 amino acids. Germline V gene lookup returns CDR1 SGHTA and CDR2 FQGTGA. Trimming stripped 1 base from V and 5 bases from J, with 8 bases between. The CDR3 loop is CASSLIRDTGELFF. CDR3 DNA sequence: TGTGCCAGCAGCTTAATCAGGGATACCGGGGAGCTGTTTTTT.

This rearrangement joins TRBV5-4 to TRBJ2-1, with TRBD2 matching 10 bases. Trimming took 4 bases from V and 5 from J; bases not matched to a gene: 9. The CDR3 runs 16 residues. The germline V gene encodes CDR1 SGHNT and CDR2 YYREEE (reference sequence). The CDR3 region is CASSIPTSGVNNEQFF. The CDR3 DNA follows: TGTGCCAGCAGCATACCTACTAGCGGGGTAAACAATGAGCAGTTCTTC. The entire variable domain, with the rest obtained from reference TRBV5-4 and TRBJ2-1, is as follows: ETGVTQSPTHLIKTRGQQVTLRCSSQSGHNTVSWYQQALGQGPQFIFQYYREEENGRGNFPPRFSGLQFPNYSSELNVNALELDDSALYLCASSIPTSGVNNEQFFGPGTRLTVL.